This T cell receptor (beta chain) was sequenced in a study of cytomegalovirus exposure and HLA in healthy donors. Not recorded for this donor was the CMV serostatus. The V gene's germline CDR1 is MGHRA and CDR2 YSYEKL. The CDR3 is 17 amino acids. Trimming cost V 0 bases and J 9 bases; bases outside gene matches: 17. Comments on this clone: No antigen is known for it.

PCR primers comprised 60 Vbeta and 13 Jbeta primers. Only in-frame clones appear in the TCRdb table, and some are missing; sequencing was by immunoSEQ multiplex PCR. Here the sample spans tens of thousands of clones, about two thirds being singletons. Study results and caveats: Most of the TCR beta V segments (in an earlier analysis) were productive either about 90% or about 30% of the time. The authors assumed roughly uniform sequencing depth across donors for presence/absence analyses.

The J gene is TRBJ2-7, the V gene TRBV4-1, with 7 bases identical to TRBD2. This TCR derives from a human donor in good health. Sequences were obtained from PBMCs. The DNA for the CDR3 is TGCGCCAGCAGCCAAGATGCCCGGGGGGACGGGCGGAGGGGGCAGTACTTC. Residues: CASSQDARGDGRRGQYF.